This is a list of T cell receptor beta chains from one sample in a study of blood T cell repertoires in COVID-19. Only in-frame clones appear in the TCRdb table, and some are missing; sequencing was by immunoSEQ multiplex PCR. Altogether roughly 220,000 clones are present, 90% being singletons, with the ten largest covering more than 12%. The sequencing input was PBMCs or T cells enriched from blood (not recorded which). These receptors were collected from a man aged 25 to 45 who had been exposed to COVID-19. Each CDR3 is given with its conserved first and last residue. The D gene is left open where the match is weak. Clone size is stated in some rows and not others, as once, few, many or a class when expanded.

V	D	size	J	DNA	CDR3
TRBV15	TRBD2	.	TRBJ2-1	TGTGCCACCAGCTGGGGCCTAGCGGGCTCCTACAATGAGCAGTTCTTC	CATSWGLAGSYNEQFF
TRBV5-4	.	.	TRBJ2-1	TGTGCCAGCAGCTTAGGGGAACCCATAAATGAGCAGTTCTTC	CASSLGEPINEQFF
TRBV23-1	TRBD1	.	TRBJ2-5	TGCGCCAGCACAGACAGGGGTGGATTCCTCCCGCAGCTTCCTATAATCACCCAGTACTTC	CASTDRGGFLPQLPIITQYF
TRBV4-1	.	.	TRBJ1-1	TGCGCCAGCAGCCAAGTCGTTAACACTGAAGCTTTCTTT	CASSQVVNTEAFF
TRBV6-5	.	once	TRBJ1-4	TGTGCCAGCACTCCGACAAGAACTAATGAAAAACTGTTTTTT	CASTPTRTNEKLFF
TRBV5-1	TRBD1	.	TRBJ2-3	TGCGCCAGCAGCTCGGAAGACAGGGACACAGATACGCAGTATTTT	CASSSEDRDTDTQYF
TRBV19	.	once	TRBJ1-5	TGTGCCAGTAGTATAGGGGCAGACCGGGGGTCAGCCCAGCATTTT	CASSIGADRGSAQHF
TRBV7-6	TRBD1	.	TRBJ2-3	TGTGCCAGCGGTTTTACAGGGGCTTCGGTGAAGCAGTATTTT	CASGFTGASVKQYF
TRBV5-1	.	.	TRBJ2-5	TGTGCCAGCAGCTTCGAAGTACGAGGGGAGACCCAGTACTTC	CASSFEVRGETQYF
TRBV11-1	.	.	TRBJ2-1	TGTGCCAGCAGCTCCACAGGTAACAGGAATGAGCAGTTCTTC	CASSSTGNRNEQFF
TRBV19	TRBD1	.	TRBJ1-2	TGTGCCAGTAGTCTCCCAGGGGGGACTAACTATGGCTACACCTTC	CASSLPGGTNYGYTF
TRBV5-1	.	.	TRBJ1-1	TGCGCCAGCAGCTTCGGGGAGGGGGGAATTGGGAACACTGAAGCTTTCTTT	CASSFGEGGIGNTEAFF
TRBV11-3	.	.	TRBJ2-1	TGTGCCAGCAGCTTAAGTTTGTCCGGGAACAATGAGCAGTTCTTC	CASSLSLSGNNEQFF
TRBV19	.	.	TRBJ1-2	TGTGCCAGTAGTATAGGCAGGAACGCTAACTATGGCTACACCTTC	CASSIGRNANYGYTF
TRBV7-2	TRBD1	.	TRBJ2-7	TGTGCCAGAAGAGACAGGGCCTCCTACGAGCAGTACTTC	CARRDRASYEQYF
TRBV9	.	.	TRBJ1-3	TGTGCCAGCAGCGAGGACAGTGGAAACACCATATATTTT	CASSEDSGNTIYF
TRBV5-1	TRBD1	.	TRBJ2-1	TGCGCCAGCAGCTCGTCGACAGGGTTGGGAAATGAGCAGTTCTTC	CASSSSTGLGNEQFF
TRBV29-1	.	.	TRBJ2-5	TGCAGCGTGGGGAGCCAAGAGACCCAGTACTTC	CSVGSQETQYF
TRBV7-8	.	.	TRBJ1-2	TGTGCCAGCAGCAGGAAGGAGAACTATGGCTACACCTTC	CASSRKENYGYTF
TRBV5-1	TRBD2	.	TRBJ2-3	TGCGCCAGCAGCCACACCGGGGGGGGGACAGATACGCAGTATTTT	CASSHTGGGTDTQYF
TRBV6-2/TRBV6-3	.	.	TRBJ2-1	TGTGCCAGCAGTTACGGGCGGGAATGGGAGCAGTTCTTC	CASSYGREWEQFF
TRBV30	.	.	TRBJ1-2	TGTGCCTGGGGACGCACAGGGAACTATGGCTACACCTTC	CAWGRTGNYGYTF
TRBV12-3/TRBV12-4	.	.	TRBJ2-5	TGTGCCAGCAGTTTTTTCCCCTACGAGACCCAGTACTTC	CASSFFPYETQYF
TRBV5-1	.	.	TRBJ1-1	TGCGCCAGCAGCCCGGGGTGGGATATTGAAGCTTTCTTT	CASSPGWDIEAFF
TRBV6-5	.	few	TRBJ1-3	TGTGCCAGCAGTACGAGCTTCTCTGGAAACACCATATATTTT	CASSTSFSGNTIYF
TRBV10-3	.	once	TRBJ1-3	TGTGCCATCAGTGACGTTGGGAGCTCTGGAAACACCATATATTTT	CAISDVGSSGNTIYF
TRBV6-4	TRBD1	.	TRBJ2-3	TGTGCCAGCAGTGACGCGACAGGGGCCACAGATACGCAGTATTTT	CASSDATGATDTQYF
TRBV29-1	TRBD1	.	TRBJ2-6	TGCAGCGTTGAAGATATGGACAGGGGTCCTTCTGGGGCCAACGTCCTGACTTTC	CSVEDMDRGPSGANVLTF
TRBV3-1/TRBV3-2	.	.	TRBJ1-2	TGTGCCAGCAGCCAAGATATACGGGGCTACACCTTC	CASSQDIRGYTF
TRBV30	TRBD2	.	TRBJ2-3	TGTGCCTGGAGCCCCGGGCTAGCGGGCACAGATACGCAGTATTTT	CAWSPGLAGTDTQYF
TRBV6-5	TRBD1	.	TRBJ1-3	TGTGCCAGCAGTTACTCGGACAGGGGGCAAGGAAACACCATATATTTT	CASSYSDRGQGNTIYF
TRBV10-2	.	.	TRBJ2-7	TGCGCCAGCAGTGAGTCTGTGCCCGGGATCGGGGGCTACGAGCAGTACTTC	CASSESVPGIGGYEQYF
TRBV6-2/TRBV6-3	.	.	TRBJ1-5	TGTGCCAGCAGTTCCGGGACAAATCAGCCCCAGCATTTT	CASSSGTNQPQHF
TRBV4-1	TRBD1	.	TRBJ1-6	TGCGCCAGCAGCCAAGTAGGTCGGGCAGGGGGAGATTCACCCCTCCACTTT	CASSQVGRAGGDSPLHF
TRBV6-2/TRBV6-3	TRBD1	.	TRBJ2-3	TGTGCCAGCAGTAACCCCGCCTGGACAGGGACTACGCAGTATTTT	CASSNPAWTGTTQYF
TRBV7-3	.	.	TRBJ1-2	TGTGCCAGCAGCCCCCTTGGGAGGGGGGTGTGGACCTTC	CASSPLGRGVWTF
TRBV7-8	.	.	TRBJ1-3	TGTGCCAGCAGCCCACAGCTTCGCTCTGGAAACACCATATATTTT	CASSPQLRSGNTIYF
TRBV25-1	TRBD1	.	TRBJ2-7	TGTGCCAGCACCTCCGGGACAGGGCTGTACGAGCAGTACTTC	CASTSGTGLYEQYF
TRBV24-1	TRBD2	.	TRBJ2-2	TGTGCCACCAGTGATTTGCCCGCGACTAGCGGGGTATTGAACACCGGGGAGCTGTTTTTT	CATSDLPATSGVLNTGELFF
TRBV29-1	.	.	TRBJ1-1	TGCAGCTTATCCAGGGTAGGGGGGAACACTGAAGCTTTCTTT	CSLSRVGGNTEAFF
TRBV11-2	.	.	TRBJ2-5	TGTGCCAGCAGCTCGAATGCCGGGATACCCGGCGGAGAGACCCAGTACTTC	CASSSNAGIPGGETQYF
TRBV28	.	once	TRBJ1-6	TGTGCCAGCAGGCAAAAAACGGGCAGGGTTTCACCCCTCCACTTT	CASRQKTGRVSPLHF
TRBV19	TRBD1	.	TRBJ1-6	TGTGCCAGAACCGGGACAGGGGTTTATTCACCCCTCCACTTT	CARTGTGVYSPLHF
TRBV11-2	.	.	TRBJ2-3	TGTGCCAGCAGCCCCCGCTTGGGGGGGGCCGCCCCAGATACGCAGTATTTT	CASSPRLGGAAPDTQYF
TRBV9	TRBD2	.	TRBJ2-1	TGTGCCAGCAGCCTAAGAGGGATGGGACTATACAATGAGCAGTTCTTC	CASSLRGMGLYNEQFF
TRBV7-9	TRBD2	.	TRBJ2-2	TGTGCCAGCAGCTCGGGACTAGCGTTTAACACCGGGGAGCTGTTTTTT	CASSSGLAFNTGELFF
TRBV7-9	.	.	TRBJ2-3	TGTGCCAGCAGCCCCAGGGGAAGGGGGTTCACAGATACGCAGTATTTT	CASSPRGRGFTDTQYF